A selection of T cell receptor beta chains follows, all from one sample in a study of blood T cell repertoires in COVID-19. TCRdb's copy holds only in-frame clones and misses some; the assay was immunoSEQ multiplex PCR. The sample lists 80,000 to 100,000 clones; roughly 80% were seen once. The material sequenced was peripheral blood. These receptors were collected from a man aged 55 to 70 with acute or convalescent COVID-19. Both conserved end residues are part of each CDR3. Fields, in order: J gene, clone size, D gene, V gene, CDR3 DNA, CDR3 protein. D genes are given only for firm matches. The size of a clone is reported for some rows only, either as once, few or many, or as a class for expanded clones.

TRBJ2-1 | NA | NA | TRBV4-1 | TGCGCCAGCAGCCAAGGCCCCGGGTCCTACAATGAGCAGTTCTTC | CASSQGPGSYNEQFF
TRBJ2-5 | NA | NA | TRBV6-5 | TGTGCCAGCAGCCTTAGGAGGGTCCAAGAGACCCAGTACTTC | CASSLRRVQETQYF
TRBJ2-7 | NA | NA | TRBV5-4 | TGTGCCAGCAGCTTCCGGGACAAACTCTCCTACGAGCAGTACTTC | CASSFRDKLSYEQYF
TRBJ2-6 | NA | NA | TRBV11-2 | TGTGCCAGCAGCGTCACAGGGGCCAACGTCCTGACTTTC | CASSVTGANVLTF
TRBJ2-7 | NA | NA | TRBV29-1 | TGCAGCGTTTCCGGAAACAGGGAAGAGGAGTACTTC | CSVSGNREEEYF
TRBJ2-6 | few | NA | TRBV5-4 | TGTGCCAGCAGCGATACGGGGGTAATGGCCAACGTCCTGACTTTC | CASSDTGVMANVLTF
TRBJ1-5 | few | NA | TRBV6-1 | TGTGCCAGCAGCGAAGTGATAGGGGCCGGACAGCCCCAGCATTTT | CASSEVIGAGQPQHF
TRBJ1-6 | NA | TRBD1 | TRBV7-2 | TGTGCCAGCAGCTTAGCTGGGACAGGGATTTCACCCCTCCACTTT | CASSLAGTGISPLHF
TRBJ1-5 | NA | TRBD1 | TRBV7-2 | TGTGCCAGCAGCTTAGTGGGACAGGGTGGTCAGCCCCAGCATTTT | CASSLVGQGGQPQHF
TRBJ2-1 | NA | NA | TRBV4-1 | TGCGCCAGCAGCCAAGAAAGGGGGGGAACCAACAATGAGCAGTTCTTC | CASSQERGGTNNEQFF
TRBJ2-6 | NA | NA | TRBV2 | TGTGCCAGCAAAGATCCAGGGCAGTTACCTGGGGCCAACGTCCTGACTTTC | CASKDPGQLPGANVLTF
TRBJ1-1 | NA | TRBD1 | TRBV28 | TGTGCCAGCAGTTCCACAGGGGGAGATATGAACACTGAAGCTTTCTTT | CASSSTGGDMNTEAFF
TRBJ1-6 | NA | TRBD1 | TRBV4-3 | TGCGCCAGCAGCCAAGACAGGGGGTTTAATAATTCACCCCTCCACTTT | CASSQDRGFNNSPLHF
TRBJ2-2 | once | NA | TRBV25-1 | TGTGCCAGCAGTGGGCCGGGAAAGGGCTACACCGGGGAGCTGTTTTTT | CASSGPGKGYTGELFF
TRBJ2-1 | NA | NA | TRBV12-5 | TGTGCTAGTGGTTTTCAGGCAGGGTTTTACAATGAGCAGTTCTTC | CASGFQAGFYNEQFF
TRBJ2-7 | NA | TRBD2 | TRBV9 | TGTGCCAGCAGCTCTCTGCGGGGGGCCTACGAGCAGTACTTC | CASSSLRGAYEQYF
TRBJ1-6 | NA | NA | TRBV5-1 | TGCGCCAGCAGCCCCGAGGGAGGGTGGAATTCACCCCTCCACTTT | CASSPEGGWNSPLHF
TRBJ1-2 | NA | NA | TRBV4-1 | TGCGCCAGCAGCCAATGGAACCCCGGGACCGAAACTAGCAGCTACACCTTC | CASSQWNPGTETSSYTF
TRBJ1-1 | NA | TRBD1 | TRBV30 | TGTGCCTGGAGTGTACGGGGGACAGGGAGGGCGATGAACACTGAAGCTTTCTTT | CAWSVRGTGRAMNTEAFF
TRBJ2-3 | NA | TRBD1 | TRBV4-3 | TGCGCCAGCAGCCTTTCGGGACAGGCCGTGGATACGCAGTATTTT | CASSLSGQAVDTQYF
TRBJ2-3 | NA | TRBD2 | TRBV7-2 | TGTGCCAGCAGCTTACTTCTAGGACTAGCGGGGGGGGCGGATACGCAGTATTTT | CASSLLLGLAGGADTQYF
TRBJ2-3 | NA | TRBD2 | TRBV7-3 | TGTGCCAGCAGCTTGGTAGCGGGAACCGATACGCAGTATTTT | CASSLVAGTDTQYF
TRBJ1-6 | NA | TRBD1 | TRBV9 | TGTGCCAGCAGCGTAGATACAGGGGGATATTCACCCCTCCACTTT | CASSVDTGGYSPLHF
TRBJ1-1 | NA | TRBD1 | TRBV11-3 | TGTGCCAGCAGCCTAACAGGGGATCGCACTGAAGCTTTCTTT | CASSLTGDRTEAFF
TRBJ1-2 | NA | NA | TRBV28 | TGTGCCAGCAGCCCCGTGCGGAGCGAGCATGGCTACACCTTC | CASSPVRSEHGYTF
TRBJ2-1 | NA | NA | TRBV12-3/TRBV12-4 | TGTGCCAGCAGTTCCACGCGGAATGAGCAGTTCTTC | CASSSTRNEQFF
TRBJ1-3 | NA | TRBD1 | TRBV27 | TGTGCCAGCAGTAGGACAGGGGGTACTGGAAACACCATATATTTT | CASSRTGGTGNTIYF
TRBJ2-1 | NA | NA | TRBV4-3 | TGCGCCAGCAGCCAACAGGGGGGAGTGTACAATGAGCAGTTCTTC | CASSQQGGVYNEQFF
TRBJ2-7 | NA | TRBD2 | TRBV10-3 | TGTGCCATCAGTGGAGGGCTAGCGGGGGGCCAAAACTACGAGCAGTACTTC | CAISGGLAGGQNYEQYF
TRBJ2-1 | NA | NA | TRBV9 | TGTGCCAGCAGCGTAGTAGGGGAGGTGGGGATTGGTGAGCAGTTCTTC | CASSVVGEVGIGEQFF
TRBJ2-5 | NA | NA | TRBV6-5 | TGTGCCAGCAGTTACGGGGGACTGGGCAGCCAAGAGACCCAGTACTTC | CASSYGGLGSQETQYF
TRBJ2-2 | few | NA | TRBV7-9 | TGTGCCAGCAGCTTAGCTTTTCCGGGACAGAACACCGGGGAGCTGTTTTTT | CASSLAFPGQNTGELFF
TRBJ1-1 | few | NA | TRBV19 | TGTGCCAGTAGTCCGGGACAGAACACTGAAGCTTTCTTT | CASSPGQNTEAFF
TRBJ1-2 | NA | NA | TRBV24-1 | TGTGCCACCAGTGACCCATTCTATGGCTACACCTTC | CATSDPFYGYTF
TRBJ1-4 | NA | TRBD1 | TRBV2 | TGTGCCAGCACCAATCAGGGGGCAACTAATGAAAAACTGTTTTTT | CASTNQGATNEKLFF
TRBJ2-7 | once | TRBD2 | TRBV6-2/TRBV6-3 | TGTGCCAGCAGCCGGGACTACACCAGGTACGAGCAGTACTTC | CASSRDYTRYEQYF
TRBJ1-6 | NA | NA | TRBV7-3 | TGTGCCAGCAGCTTAGTGGGGGGGCTGGTTTCACCCCTCCACTTT | CASSLVGGLVSPLHF
TRBJ2-1 | NA | TRBD2 | TRBV9 | TGTGCCAGCAGCGCCCTCGGGGGGGGCGCCTACAATGAGCAGTTCTTC | CASSALGGGAYNEQFF
TRBJ2-7 | few | NA | TRBV18 | TGTGCCAGCTCACCTGGAATAGCGGTGGGCTACGAGCAGTACTTC | CASSPGIAVGYEQYF
TRBJ2-1 | NA | TRBD1 | TRBV23-1 | TGCGCCAGCGGACAGGGCACCTACAATGAGCAGTTCTTC | CASGQGTYNEQFF
TRBJ1-2 | NA | NA | TRBV3-1/TRBV3-2 | TGTGCCAGCAGCCAAGATTTCAGGGGTGTGGGAGGCTACACCTTC | CASSQDFRGVGGYTF
TRBJ2-3 | NA | NA | TRBV5-6 | TGTGCCAGCAGCTTGGGCGCGGGGGCGAGCACAGATACGCAGTATTTT | CASSLGAGASTDTQYF
TRBJ1-6 | NA | NA | TRBV3-1/TRBV3-2 | TGTGCCAGCAGCCCCCGGGGCGGAGGGAAGCATTCACCCCTCCACTTT | CASSPRGGGKHSPLHF
TRBJ2-2 | NA | TRBD1 | TRBV14 | TGTGCCAGCAGCCAAAGAAGACCGGGACAGGATATCGCCGGGGAGCTGTTTTTT | CASSQRRPGQDIAGELFF
TRBJ2-1 | NA | TRBD2 | TRBV28 | TGTGCCAGCAGGGGAGCGGGAGGGTTCAATGAGCAGTTCTTC | CASRGAGGFNEQFF
TRBJ1-6 | NA | NA | TRBV7-8 | TGTGCCAGCAGCCAAGACATACCCCTCCACTTT | CASSQDIPLHF
TRBJ2-7 | NA | TRBD1 | TRBV7-8 | TGTGCCAGCAGCTTCCGGGACAGTTCAGGCGAGCAGTACTTC | CASSFRDSSGEQYF
TRBJ2-2 | NA | NA | TRBV27 | TGTGCCAGCAGTTTAGGTCCAGGTGCGAACACCGGGGAGCTGTTTTTT | CASSLGPGANTGELFF
TRBJ1-1 | NA | TRBD1 | TRBV19 | TGTGCCAGTAGTATTGTAAGGGGGCCGAACACTGAAGCTTTCTTT | CASSIVRGPNTEAFF
TRBJ2-3 | medium-sized | NA | TRBV9 | TGTGCCAGCAGCGTGGGGAGTCCAGATACGCAGTATTTT | CASSVGSPDTQYF
TRBJ1-2 | NA | TRBD1 | TRBV7-2 | TGTGCCAGCAGCCCCGGACAGGGGGAGTATGGCTACACCTTC | CASSPGQGEYGYTF
TRBJ1-1 | NA | NA | TRBV20-1 | TGCAGTGCTAGCGAGGGGGCTGAAGCTTTCTTT | CSASEGAEAFF